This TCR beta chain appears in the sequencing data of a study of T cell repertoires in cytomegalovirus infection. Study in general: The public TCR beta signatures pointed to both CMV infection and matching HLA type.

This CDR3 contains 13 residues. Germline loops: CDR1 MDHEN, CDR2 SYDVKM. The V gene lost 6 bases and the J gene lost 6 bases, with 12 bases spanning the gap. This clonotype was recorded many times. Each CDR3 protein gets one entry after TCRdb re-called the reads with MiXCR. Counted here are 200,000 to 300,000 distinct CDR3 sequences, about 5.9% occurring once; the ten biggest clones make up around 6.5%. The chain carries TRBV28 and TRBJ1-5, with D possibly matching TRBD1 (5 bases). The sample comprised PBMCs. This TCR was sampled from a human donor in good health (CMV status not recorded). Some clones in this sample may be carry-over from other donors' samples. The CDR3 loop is CASRPGGTQPQHF. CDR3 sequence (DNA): TGTGCCAGCAGACCCGGGGGTACTCAGCCCCAGCATTTT.